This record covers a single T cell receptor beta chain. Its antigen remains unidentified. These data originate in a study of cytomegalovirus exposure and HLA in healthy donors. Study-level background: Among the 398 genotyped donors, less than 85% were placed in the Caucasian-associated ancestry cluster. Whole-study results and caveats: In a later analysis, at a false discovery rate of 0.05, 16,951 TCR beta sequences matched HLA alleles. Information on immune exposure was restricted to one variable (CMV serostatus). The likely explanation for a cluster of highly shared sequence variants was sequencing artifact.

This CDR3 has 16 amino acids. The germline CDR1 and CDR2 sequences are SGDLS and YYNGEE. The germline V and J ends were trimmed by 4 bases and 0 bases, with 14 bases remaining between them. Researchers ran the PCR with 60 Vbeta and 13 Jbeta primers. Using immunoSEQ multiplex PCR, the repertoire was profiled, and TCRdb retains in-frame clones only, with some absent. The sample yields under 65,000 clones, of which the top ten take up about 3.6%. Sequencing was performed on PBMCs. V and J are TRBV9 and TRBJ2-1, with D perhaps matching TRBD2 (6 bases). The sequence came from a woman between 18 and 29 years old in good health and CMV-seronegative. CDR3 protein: CASSISSDSSYNEQFF. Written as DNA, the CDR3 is TGTGCCAGCAGCATTTCTAGCGACAGCTCCTACAATGAGCAGTTCTTC.